Below are 13 T cell receptor beta chains sequenced from a single sample in a study of blood T cell repertoires in COVID-19. Profiling relied on immunoSEQ multiplex PCR, and the TCRdb table lists in-frame clones only, not all of them. Found here are 25,000 to 35,000 clones, roughly 70% of them singletons; the top ten hold under 25%. Sequenced input: peripheral blood. All receptors derive from a boy aged 2 to 10 with active or convalescent COVID-19.

The rearrangement uses TRBV5-4 and TRBJ2-1; perhaps TRBD1 as D (6 bases). CDR3 length: 15 residues. V was cut by 3 bases and J by 5 bases, with 15 bases left in between. From germline, CDR1 is SGHNT and CDR2 YYREEE (reference sequence). The chain's CDR3 is CASSSSQGTNNEQFF. The CDR3 coding sequence is TGTGCCAGCAGCTCCTCACAGGGAACCAACAATGAGCAGTTCTTC.

The chain carries TRBV6-5 and TRBJ1-1, with 9 bases identical to TRBD1. Germline lookup yields CDR1 MNHEY and CDR2 SVGAGI. This CDR3 is 15 amino acids long. The J segment lost 4 bases and the V segment lost 7 bases, leaving 10 bases of the junction unmatched. The CDR3 DNA reads as TGTGCCAGCACTATACAGGGGGCGCGGGGCACTGAAGCTTTCTTT. Translation: CASTIQGARGTEAFF.

This clone was recorded at least ten times. The chain joins TRBV28 to TRBJ1-2; D is unclear. Deletions cut 2 bases from V and 1 base from J, with 5 bases between. CDR3 length: 13 amino acids. The germline V gene has CDR1 MDHEN and CDR2 SYDVKM. Here the CDR3 DNA reads TGTGCCAGCAGTTTAGAGGGTAACTATGGCTACACCTTC. This translates into CASSLEGNYGYTF.

This chain joins TRBV3-1 (or the pseudogene TRBV3-2) and TRBJ2-4; 7 nucleotides agree with TRBD1. Germline CDR1 is LGHDT and CDR2 is YNNKEL (reference sequence). Germline trimming cut 3 bases from V and 7 bases from J; bases unmatched to any gene: 6. There are 14 residues in the CDR3. CDR3 DNA sequence: TGTGCCAGCAGCCAGGCACAGGGGTGGAACATTCAGTACTTC. Residues: CASSQAQGWNIQYF.

This chain uses TRBV6-1 with TRBJ2-7; TRBD2 might be the D (6 bases). The CDR3 spans 15 residues. Trimming cost V 1 base and J 3 bases, with 13 bases left between them. CDR1 and CDR2 from the germline V gene are MNHNS and SASEGT. The CDR3 loop reads CASSEVRGLNYEQYF. DNA of the CDR3: TGTGCCAGCAGTGAAGTTCGGGGGTTAAACTACGAGCAGTACTTC.

This clone is medium-sized by share. The CDR3 DNA reads TGTGCCAGCAGTTACGCCACAGGGCACCTCCACTTT. It codes for CASSYATGHLHF. The genes are TRBV6-5 and TRBJ1-6, with TRBD1 as a possible D gene (6 bases). The CDR3 has 12 residues. Germline values: CDR1 MNHEY, CDR2 SVGAGI. With 2 bases removed from V and 15 bases from J, the gap between germline ends came to 11 bases.

The chain carries TRBV3-1 (or the pseudogene TRBV3-2) and TRBJ2-2; 8 bases align to TRBD2. The CDR3 covers 16 residues. The junction had 9 bases not matched to a gene; V was cut back by 4 bases and J by 5 bases. Looked up from germline, CDR1 is LGHDT and CDR2 is YNNKEL (reference sequence). CDR3 DNA sequence: TGTGCCAGCAGCCGATCTATAGCGGGACCAACCGGGGAGCTGTTTTTT. This sequence encodes CASSRSIAGPTGELFF.

Ten or more counts support this clone. The chain uses TRBV7-9 and TRBJ1-1, with 7 bases lining up with TRBD1. With V trimmed by 1 base and J by 10 bases, 3 bases remained unmatched. The CDR3 totals 12 residues. Germline CDR1 is SEHNR and CDR2 is FQNEAQ (reference sequence). CDR3 nucleotide sequence: TGTGCCAGCAGCTTAGGGGACAGCCGAGCTTTCTTT. This codes for CASSLGDSRAFF.

The rearrangement joins TRBV5-1 to TRBJ1-6; D is possibly TRBD1 (6 bases). The length of the CDR3 is 17 residues. V shed 7 bases and J shed 0 bases, with 17 bases lying between them. From germline, CDR1 is SGHRS and CDR2 YFSETQ. The CDR3 DNA follows: TGCGCCAGCCGGGATATTACAGGGAGCTCCTATAATTCACCCCTCCACTTT. Its protein is CASRDITGSSYNSPLHF.

The rearrangement links TRBV29-1 to TRBJ1-1, with no clear D. CDR3 length equals 12 residues. Germline V gene lookup returns CDR1 SQVTM and CDR2 ANQGSEA. The V gene lost 7 bases and the J gene lost 5 bases, with 14 bases spanning the gap. CDR3 DNA: TGCAGCGGCGTGTCCCCGAGTACTGAAGCTTTCTTT. Translation: CSGVSPSTEAFF.

This clone was counted a few times. The V and J genes are TRBV28 and TRBJ1-3; D ambiguous. The V gene's germline CDR1 is MDHEN and CDR2 SYDVKM. V was pared by 4 bases and J by 0 bases, with 7 bases between. This CDR3 has 14 residues. CDR3 sequence (DNA): TGTGCCAGCAGTTCTAGTAGCTCTGGAAACACCATATATTTT. Amino acid sequence: CASSSSSSGNTIYF.

The chain has TRBV5-1 and TRBJ2-1; D is possibly TRBD1 (6 bases). This CDR3 region has 13 residues. CDR1 is SGHRS, CDR2 YFSETQ, per germline. V lost 4 bases, J lost 4 bases, and 9 bases lay in between. CDR3 nucleotide sequence: TGCGCCAGCAGCGCCCAGGGGTACAATGAGCAGTTCTTC. Its translation is CASSAQGYNEQFF. The variable domain in full, with the rest retrieved from reference TRBV5-1 and TRBJ2-1, is KAGVTQTPRYLIKTRGQQVTLSCSPISGHRSVSWYQQTPGQGLQFLFEYFSETQRNKGNFPGRFSGRQFSNSRSEMNVSTLELGDSALYLCASSAQGYNEQFFGPGTRLTVL.

This clone was counted between two and nine times. The chain couples TRBV7-9 to TRBJ1-2; a possible D gene is TRBD1 (5 bases). The germline CDR1 and CDR2 sequences are SEHNR and FQNEAQ (reference sequence). The CDR3 extends over 13 amino acids. Trimming took off 2 bases at V and 8 bases at J, with 12 bases between the two ends. CDR3 DNA: TGTGCCAGCAGCTTACTAAGGGGCAGAGGCTACACCTTC. Translating gives CASSLLRGRGYTF. Together with reference TRBV7-9 and TRBJ1-2, the CDR3 gives the full variable domain: DTGVSQNPRHKITKRGQNVTFRCDPISEHNRLYWYRQTLGQGPEFLTYFQNEAQLEKSRLLSDRFSAERPKGSFSTLEIQRTEQGDSAMYLCASSLLRGRGYTFGSGTRLTVV.